This is a list of T cell receptor beta chains from one sample in a study of post-analysis software for immune sequencing data. TCRdb used MiXCR to reprocess the PCR reads, holding one entry per CDR3 protein. The sample holds 750,000 to 950,000 distinct CDR3 sequences, roughly 50% seen once. Sequenced material: blood. These receptors were obtained from a girl between 10 and 17 years old with multiple sclerosis. CDR3s leave out the opening cysteine and the closing phenylalanine or tryptophan.

V gene	J gene	CDR3 protein
TRBV29-1	TRBJ2-1	SVVTAYEQF
TRBV9	TRBJ2-5	ASSVEGQGPLETQY
TRBV5-1	TRBJ2-1	ASSLGDSGGAGEQF
TRBV27	TRBJ1-2	ASSKGDRAVSLYGYT
TRBV15	TRBJ2-7	ATSRGWTASYEQY
TRBV7-2	NA	ASSLVALGNEQY
TRBV14	TRBJ1-5	ASSLNGFNQPQH
TRBV7-3	TRBJ2-3	ASSLLVTGGTDTQY
TRBV5-1	TRBJ2-5	ASSLVLAGSQETQY
TRBV20-1	TRBJ2-1	SALTSGAYNEQF
TRBV7-9	TRBJ2-7	ASSPSWYRAGSSYEQY
TRBV10-3	TRBJ1-1	AIRMTGVGTEAF
TRBV7-2	TRBJ2-7	ASSLAALAGGDEQY
TRBV4-1	TRBJ1-5	ASSQGWTGGGNQPQH
TRBV5-1	TRBJ2-5	ASSLAGTGQETQY
TRBV6-1	NA	ASSGSTSGAYEQY
TRBV6-1	TRBJ2-1	ATTGALGRLDEQF
TRBV9	TRBJ2-1	ASSVAFQGPYNEQF
TRBV20-1	TRBJ2-7	SASASPGASGYEQY
TRBV7-9	TRBJ2-5	ASSAGGRETQY
TRBV29-1	TRBJ1-2	SASPGTYGYT
TRBV7-6	TRBJ1-1	ASSGGNAEAF
TRBV20-1	TRBJ1-5	SATKQGASQPQH
TRBV5-1	TRBJ2-7	ASSLMTSGSSYEQY
TRBV10-3	TRBJ2-7	AISELEGPSFYEQY
TRBV19	TRBJ1-1	ASSTERQGANTEAF
TRBV19	TRBJ2-1	ASSIKSSAGGPFPYNEQF
TRBV7-2	TRBJ1-2	ASTSDRSNYGYT
TRBV10-3	TRBJ2-7	AISGFSYEQY
TRBV12-3/TRBV12-4	TRBJ2-2	ASTEVGDLTGELF
TRBV29-1	TRBJ2-7	SAQAGGPEEQY
TRBV15	TRBJ1-2	ATSRDQRAGGYT
TRBV29-1	TRBJ2-1	SGRGGLAGDPNYNEQF
TRBV29-1	TRBJ2-7	SVVVDNFYEQY
TRBV15	NA	ATSRSLGSNEQY
TRBV20-1	TRBJ2-7	SAITGSNSSYEQY
TRBV11-2	TRBJ1-2	ASSLVSGTTGGYT
TRBV5-1	TRBJ2-1	ASTPSSGRGNEQF
TRBV27	TRBJ2-1	ASSFWRLDEQF
TRBV27	TRBJ2-6	ASGGTGRVGANVLT
TRBV29-1	TRBJ1-2	SAHSRGTYGYT
TRBV7-3	TRBJ2-1	ASSLSLAAYNEQF